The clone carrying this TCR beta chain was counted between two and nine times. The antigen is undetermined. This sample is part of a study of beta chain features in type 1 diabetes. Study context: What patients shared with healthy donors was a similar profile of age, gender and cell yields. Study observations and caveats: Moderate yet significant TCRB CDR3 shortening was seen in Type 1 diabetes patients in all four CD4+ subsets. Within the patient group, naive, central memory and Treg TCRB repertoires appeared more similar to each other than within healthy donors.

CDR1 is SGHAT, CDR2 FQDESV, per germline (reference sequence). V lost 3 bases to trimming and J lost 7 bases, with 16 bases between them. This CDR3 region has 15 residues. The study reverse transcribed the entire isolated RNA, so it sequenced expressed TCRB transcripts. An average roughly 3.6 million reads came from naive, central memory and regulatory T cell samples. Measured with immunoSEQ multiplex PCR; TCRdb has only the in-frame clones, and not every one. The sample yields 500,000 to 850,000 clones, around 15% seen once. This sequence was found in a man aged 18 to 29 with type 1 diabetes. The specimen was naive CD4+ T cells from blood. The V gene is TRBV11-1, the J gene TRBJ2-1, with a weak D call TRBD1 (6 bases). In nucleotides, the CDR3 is TGTGCCAGCAGCTTCCGGGCCACAGGGATGAATGAGCAGTTCTTC. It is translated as CASSFRATGMNEQFF.